This entry is about one T cell receptor (beta chain). This clone has just a few counts. The specificity of this receptor is unknown. No clone much larger than this one lies a single base away; base qualities are absent. Enrolling through a virtual design, the prospective study's participants ranged in age from roughly 18 to 90 years and lived across more than 20 United States geographic areas. In the prospective study, cohorts were assigned on the basis of participant-reported clinical history obtained from a screening survey and a study questionnaire. Each participant in the prospective study had whole blood, serum and a nasopharyngeal or oropharyngeal swab collected by mobile phlebotomists. Over a roughly two-month period, participants in the prospective study had the option of providing additional blood draws and questionnaires. Before DNA extraction, blood samples from the prospective study were shipped at room temperature or frozen.

The record originates from a study of blood T cell repertoires in COVID-19 (dated by TCRdb to the early 2020s). Background on the whole study: Samples from collaborators originated in the United States, Italy and Spain and spanned both the acute and convalescent phases of COVID-19. The prospective study material was composed of cDNA or gDNA derived from T cells, B-cell-depleted T cells, or PBMCs. Subjects who had been exposed to COVID-19, were actively infected with it, or had recovered from it provided the deeply sampled blood TCRbeta repertoires that made up the dataset. The repertoires were made available in a free public database intended to serve as a resource for research on the immune response to SARS-CoV-2. Samples were obtained from the ongoing ImmuneRACE study (first 160 participants) and from 950 to 1,500 subjects provided by 6 global collaborators. The sample metadata nearly always contained a de-identified subject ID, COVID-19 status, age in years and sex. Where HLA class I and class II types were available, the types were taken from metadata supplied by the sample provider, not from assay-based typing. On the study overall, not on this receptor specifically: The quantity of clinical and demographic metadata differed by source and by participant and was supplied without curation.

TCRbeta CDR3 regions were amplified from genomic DNA using the immunoSEQ Assay, a bias-controlled multiplex PCR. On the authors' methods: The number of nucleated cells in each sample was estimated from the amplification of reference gene primers within the assay. To quantify the absolute abundance of each unique TCRbeta CDR3 rearrangement, sequence reads were collapsed and filtered. Productive Simpson clonality was computed per sample as the square root of Simpson's diversity index over productive rearrangements. This is the immuneACCESS table as TCRdb keeps it, with only in-frame sequences that have V and J called. A part of the clones is gone; compared with another copy, unresolved V genes explain less than half, and the rest is unexplained. The V and J calls and clone size come from that table; D and trimming were worked out from the DNA. The sample table holds about 200,000 clones, of which roughly 86% were seen once. The ten most abundant clones make up about 6% of the sample.

The sequenced sample was PBMCs or T cells enriched from blood (not recorded which). The origin of this receptor is a middle-aged man with acute COVID-19.

Read as DNA, the sequence is TGTGCCGTATCGCCGGGGAAGCACGAGCAGTACTTC. Its coded protein is CAVSPGKHEQYF. The rearrangement combines TRBV10-3 with TRBJ2-7, with TRBD2 tentatively as D gene (5 bases match). The CDR3 contains 12 residues, cysteine and phenylalanine counted. Of the read, only the CDR3 DNA is kept; its 36 bases are in frame from base 1. Trimming takes 11 bases from V and 5 bases from J, and the germline ends sit 16 bases apart. CDR1 and CDR2 were assigned from the germline V gene as ENHRY and SYGVKD.